This T cell receptor beta chain comes out of a study of T cell repertoires in cytomegalovirus infection (dated by TCRdb to between 2018 and 2020). Study-level background: Recently identified HLA-C-restricted CMV epitopes, whose presentation resists viral immunomodulation, were targeted by peptide stimulations together with well-studied HLA-B-restricted epitopes. Donor HLA type was relevant to the analysis, as public TCR beta signatures indicated carriage of CMV infection together with the matching HLA type.

In light of the paper, this sample's treatment or condition label describes: in vitro stimulation with specific CMV peptide epitopes to enrich CMV-specific T cells. Including the terminal cysteine and phenylalanine, the CDR3 comprises 12 residues. The CDR3 DNA has 36 bases and is translated from base 1. V is clipped by 8 bases and J by 4 bases, and the sequence between their germline boundaries is 11 bases long. The CDR1 and CDR2 encoded by the germline V gene are MDHEN and SYDVKM. Regarding this clonotype: Its binding antigen is unknown. The sample holds no much larger clone one base away, and base qualities are not on file.

Sequenced on an Illumina HiSeq 1500. The public reads were quality trimmed at Q25 with fastp and then assembled into clones with MiXCR by TCRdb, keeping productive beta chains. Merged by CDR3 protein, the rows form single entries marked with the most common genes and DNA. The sample data list approximately 990,000 distinct CDR3 sequences, and approximately 31% of these were observed just once. The ten largest clones capture about an eighth of the sample. General study outcomes and caveats: In the ex vivo response, HLA-C-restricted CMV-specific TCR beta clonotypes were dominant, and in two of eight donors the single most frequent clonotype came from this HLA-C-restricted group. Cumulative frequency of public TCR beta family members discriminated carriers of CMV infection plus the relevant HLA type in this cohort and an independent approximately 370-donor cohort.

The sequence was collected from a human donor in good health (CMV status not recorded). Some clones in this sample may be carry-over from other donors' samples. Sequenced material: cultured CD8+ T cells from PBMCs, taken from culture after CMV antigen stimulation. The rearrangement joined TRBV28 to TRBJ1-2; perhaps TRBD1 is the D gene, with 5 bases matching. The CDR3 in this case is CASGFRAYGYTF. The DNA sequence follows: TGTGCCAGCGGCTTCAGGGCCTATGGCTACACCTTC.